Detailed here is one T cell receptor (beta chain). Its antigen is unknown. This record belongs to a study of T cells in Graves' hyperthyroidism and ophthalmopathy. General study points: Blood also contained most expanded thyroid clonotypes above 0.001.

The CDR3 regions of TCR beta were amplified from RNA transcripts. Primed by the HTBI set, a first-round RT-PCR was run on the TCR CDR3. TCRdb called the multiplex PCR reads again in MiXCR, with one record for every CDR3 protein. The sample lists around 600,000 distinct CDR3 sequences; 45% were seen once. Not enrolled were patients with uncontrolled infection, other autoimmune disease, pregnancy or lactation. CDR1 and CDR2 from the germline V gene are SGHRS and YFSETQ. V was pared by 4 bases and J by 10 bases, with 15 bases between. The CDR3 extends over 14 amino acids. Sequenced material: peripheral blood or thyroid tissue (not recorded which). The J gene is TRBJ1-6, the V gene TRBV5-1, with TRBD1 as a possible D gene (5 bases). The origin of this receptor is an adult man with Graves' disease, either hyperthyroidism or ophthalmopathy (not recorded which). CDR3 nucleotide sequence: TGCGCCAGCAGCCCGGGACCTCAAAGCTCACCCCTCCACTTT. The encoded protein is CASSPGPQSSPLHF. Together with reference TRBV5-1 and TRBJ1-6, the CDR3 gives the full variable domain: KAGVTQTPRYLIKTRGQQVTLSCSPISGHRSVSWYQQTPGQGLQFLFEYFSETQRNKGNFPGRFSGRQFSNSRSEMNVSTLELGDSALYLCASSPGPQSSPLHFGNGTRLTVT.